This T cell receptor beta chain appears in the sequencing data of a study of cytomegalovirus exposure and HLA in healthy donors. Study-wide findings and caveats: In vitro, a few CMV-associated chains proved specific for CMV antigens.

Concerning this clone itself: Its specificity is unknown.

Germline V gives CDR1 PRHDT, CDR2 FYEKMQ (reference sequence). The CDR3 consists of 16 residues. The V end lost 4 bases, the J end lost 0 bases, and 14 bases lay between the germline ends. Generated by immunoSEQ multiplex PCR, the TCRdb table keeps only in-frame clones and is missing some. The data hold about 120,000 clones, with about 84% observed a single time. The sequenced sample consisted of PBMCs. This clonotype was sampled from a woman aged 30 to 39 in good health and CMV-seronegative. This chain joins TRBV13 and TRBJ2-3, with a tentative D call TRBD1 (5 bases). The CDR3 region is CASSYTGPLSTDTQYF. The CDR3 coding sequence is TGTGCCAGCAGCTACACAGGACCTTTAAGCACAGATACGCAGTATTTT.